This T cell receptor beta chain derives from a study of T cell repertoires in cytomegalovirus infection. Overall study: CMV epitopes that were recently identified and HLA-C-restricted were used alongside well-studied HLA-B-restricted ones. The public TCR beta signatures pointed to both CMV infection and matching HLA type.

Details on this clonotype: Antigen specificity is unknown.

V was trimmed by 3 bases and J by 10 bases, leaving 12 bases between them. Germline-derived CDR1 and CDR2 are KGHSH and LQKENI. The CDR3 is 12 residues long. General observations from the study: Dominating the ex vivo response were TCR beta clonotypes that were CMV-specific and HLA-C-restricted. Cumulative frequency of public TCR beta families picked out carriers of CMV plus the relevant HLA.

TCRdb passed the reads through MiXCR, listing each CDR3 protein once. The sample lists roughly 990,000 distinct CDR3 sequences, approximately 32% occurring once. Sequencing was performed on cultured CD8+ T cells from PBMCs, taken from culture after CMV antigen stimulation. V is TRBV18 and J is TRBJ2-5; the D is unclear. The receptor was derived from a human donor in good health (CMV status not recorded). Some clones in this sample may be carry-over from other donors' samples. CDR3 nucleotides: TGTGCCAGCTCACCCGGCGGATTGGGCCAGTACTTC. Translating gives CASSPGGLGQYF. The variable domain in full, with the rest retrieved from reference TRBV18 and TRBJ2-5, is NAGVMQNPRHLVRRRGQEARLRCSPMKGHSHVYWYRQLPEEGLKFMVYLQKENIIDESGMPKERFSAEFPKEGPSILRIQQVVRGDSAAYFCASSPGGLGQYFGPGTRLLVL.